The TCR beta chain under discussion was sequenced for a study of T cell responses to AZD1222 COVID-19 vaccine. Whole-study results and caveats: Just a handful of AZD1222 recipients were seropositive at baseline. Once two AZD1222 doses were given, Spike-specific TCR breadth and depth went up. Researchers report vaccine-associated CD4 TCRs spanning spike, with dominance at 160-218 and 743-854.

As regards this clone: Antigen specificity is unknown.

Germline V CDR1 and CDR2: KGHSH, LQKENI. The CDR3 covers 16 residues. Trimming cost V 0 bases and J 3 bases; bases outside gene matches: 4. Libraries were prepared by immunoSEQ multiplex PCR; TCRdb keeps only in-frame clonotypes and omits some of them. This table holds approximately 140,000 clones, around 92% found once. Sequenced here: peripheral blood, sampled 28 days after the second AZD1222 dose. The chain links TRBV18 to TRBJ2-1; 8 bases align to TRBD2. The receptor comes from an adult who received the AZD1222 COVID-19 vaccine. This CDR3 is CASSPPASGFYNEQFF. The CDR3, as DNA: TGTGCCAGCTCACCACCGGCTAGCGGGTTCTACAATGAGCAGTTCTTC.